Described below is a single T cell receptor (beta chain) sequence and its context. PCR amplification relied on 60 Vbeta primers (plus 13 Jbeta primers). TCRdb's table, derived via immunoSEQ multiplex PCR, lists solely in-frame clones and lacks some. The data show around 80,000 clones, about 75% seen once. These data originate in a study of cytomegalovirus exposure and HLA in healthy donors. The V segment lost 4 bases and the J segment 2 bases; nucleotides outside the gene matches: 10. Germline CDR1 is SGHRS and CDR2 is YFSETQ. This CDR3 has 18 residues. The sequenced sample consisted of PBMCs. The origin of this receptor is a female donor in good health and CMV-seronegative. The V call is TRBV5-1, the J call TRBJ2-3; TRBD2 matches 13 bases. CDR3 residues: CASSQTSGRAGLTDTQYF. For the CDR3, the DNA is TGCGCCAGCAGCCAAACTAGCGGGAGGGCCGGGCTCACAGATACGCAGTATTTT.